This paragraph reports one T cell receptor beta chain. Its binding antigen is unknown. No base quality values were provided; no much bigger clone lies one nucleotide off. The T-cell fraction in tumor and uninvolved lung tissue was provided by TCR sequencing with the immunoSEQ assay. As for the authors' bioinformatics: For survival analysis, patients were split into high (upper tertile) and low (lower two tertiles) T-cell fraction groups and compared by log-rank test. A signed-rank test was used to test paired tumor versus uninvolved lung differences in T-cell fraction. TCRdb mirrors the immuneACCESS table, restricted to in-frame sequences. Some clones are absent from its copies; in checked studies, under half trace to an unresolved V gene, and the reason for the others is unknown. For V, J and clone size, that table is used; D and trimming come from the DNA. The sample yields approximately 6,200 clones; about 82% were counted once. The ten largest clones add up to about 15% of the sample.

This record belongs to a study of tumor-infiltrating lymphocytes in localized non-small cell lung cancer (dated by TCRdb to the early 2020s). Regarding the research as a whole: Several histologies were represented in the cohort, which also included both smokers and never-smokers as well as patients whose samples were collected after neoadjuvant chemotherapy. In total, the ICON cohort was made up of 150 surgical patients who had localized non-small cell lung cancer and whose tumors were resected. Resected tumor tissue and uninvolved lung tissue described as non-adjacent to the tumor were contributed by each patient, with both tissues obtained from the same patient. TCR sequencing was one of several integrated assays, alongside flow cytometry, multiplex immunofluorescence, RNA-seq, exome sequencing and proteomics, applied to the same patients. A total of some 56 patients were included in the paired tumor versus uninvolved lung comparison of immunoSEQ T-cell fraction. General conclusions and limits of the study: The TCR-derived T-cell fraction showed no difference between the flow cytometry-defined immunotypes IM1 (good prognosis) and IM2 (poor prognosis). Because different assays used different pieces of the same tissue, intratumor heterogeneity could not be separated from technical variation. Because assay coverage varied across patients depending on available tissue quantity, TCR sequencing was performed for only a subset of the cohort. TCRbeta sequencing supported higher T cell infiltration in tumors than in uninvolved lung tissue, consistent with immunofluorescence CD3 counts.

The first patient joined ICON in 2016, and enrollment wrapped up when the last patient was enrolled in September 2018. A subcohort of around 76 patients provided fresh tumor and matched uninvolved tissue for in-depth immune analyses, with TCR sequencing among those analyses. DNA isolated from bulk tissue, without cell sorting, was used for TCR sequencing. Sequences SGHDT (CDR1) and YYEEEE (CDR2) are obtained from the germline V gene. At the junction V is shortened by 1 base and J by 5 bases, with 8 bases in between. The cysteine opens and the phenylalanine closes a CDR3 of 13 amino acids. This entry keeps only the CDR3 DNA: 39 bases, framed from base 1.

Sample: uninvolved lung tissue not adjacent to the tumor. The receptor chain draws on TRBV5-6 and TRBJ2-3, with the D segment identity uncertain. This clonotype was sampled from a human donor with non-small cell lung cancer. In nucleotide form, the sequence is TGTGCCAGCAGCTTGAGGGTGCGAGATACGCAGTATTTT. It specifies CASSLRVRDTQYF.